These 15 T cell receptor beta chains originate from one sample sequenced in a study of blood T cell repertoires in COVID-19. Profiled with immunoSEQ multiplex PCR; TCRdb holds only in-frame clones, not every one. The sample lists over 200,000 clones, around 85% occurring once. Sequencing was performed on peripheral blood. The origin of the receptors is a man between 35 and 55 years old with acute or convalescent COVID-19.

Details on this clone: The junction shows a germline mismatch at one end, possibly a read error. The CDR3 coding sequence is TGTGCCAGTAGTTTAGATAGTCATAGCACAGATACGCAGTATTTT. Protein: CASSLDSHSTDTQYF. This chain uses TRBV19 with TRBJ2-3; D unclear. In germline, CDR1 is LNHDA, CDR2 SQIVND (reference sequence). The CDR3 is 15 residues long. Complete variable domain (other parts from reference TRBV19 and TRBJ2-3): DGGITQSPKYLFRKEGQNVTLSCEQNLNHDAMYWYRQDPGQGLRLIYYSQIVNDFQKGDIAEGYSVSREKKESFPLTVTSAQKNPTAFYLCASSLDSHSTDTQYFGPGTRLTVL.

The chain is built from TRBV5-1 and TRBJ1-1; D is unclear. V shed 2 bases and J shed 6 bases, with 11 bases lying between them. Germline CDR1 SGHRS, CDR2 YFSETQ. There are 13 residues in the CDR3. The CDR3 loop is CASSFPGEAEAFF. For the CDR3, the DNA is TGCGCCAGCAGCTTTCCGGGAGAAGCTGAAGCTTTCTTT.

The chain recombines TRBV20-1 with TRBJ2-1; the match to TRBD2 covers 11 bases. This CDR3 region has 19 residues. V gave up 3 bases and J gave up 4 bases; unmatched junction bases: 17. Germline V CDR1 and CDR2: DFQATT, SNEGSKA (reference sequence). The CDR3 coding sequence is TGCAGTGCTAGTGGCTTGCTAGCGGGAGGCCCAAGGGGTTACAATGAGCAGTTCTTC. Protein product: CSASGLLAGGPRGYNEQFF.

This clone was seen a few times. This chain links TRBV7-3 with TRBJ2-7; 11 bases line up with TRBD1. V lost 4 bases to trimming and J lost 5 bases; unmatched junction nucleotides: 10. Germline V gene data show CDR1 as SGHTA and CDR2 as FQGTGA. This CDR3 is 16 amino acids long. The CDR3 sequence: CASSSGTGGTHDEQYF. DNA of the CDR3: TGTGCCAGCAGCTCCGGGACAGGGGGAACACACGACGAGCAGTACTTC.

V and J are TRBV6-5 and TRBJ2-7, with 10 bases identical to TRBD1. Trimming cost V 6 bases and J 5 bases; bases outside gene matches: 4. CDR1 and CDR2 from the germline V gene are MNHEY and SVGAGI. This CDR3 comprises 13 residues. CDR3 bases: TGTGCCAGCAGACAGACAGGGGGCAACGAGCAGTACTTC. It encodes CASRQTGGNEQYF.

This chain links TRBV7-9 with TRBJ1-1; the D gene is possibly TRBD1 (5 bases). Trimming removed 1 base from V and 10 bases from J, with 13 bases in between. The CDR3 runs 13 residues. Germline loops: CDR1 SEHNR, CDR2 FQNEAQ (reference sequence). CDR3 nucleotides: TGTGCCAGCAGCTTAGGGGCAGGAGGGGTAGCTTTCTTT. Amino acids: CASSLGAGGVAFF. Combining the CDR3 with reference TRBV7-9 and TRBJ1-1 gives the whole variable domain DTGVSQNPRHKITKRGQNVTFRCDPISEHNRLYWYRQTLGQGPEFLTYFQNEAQLEKSRLLSDRFSAERPKGSFSTLEIQRTEQGDSAMYLCASSLGAGGVAFFGQGTRLTVV.

The rearrangement links TRBV3-1 (or the pseudogene TRBV3-2) to TRBJ2-3; maybe TRBD1 (6 bases). CDR1 is LGHDT and CDR2 is YNNKEL in the germline V gene (reference sequence). V was clipped by 2 bases and J by 4 bases, with 16 bases between them. There are 16 residues in the CDR3. CDR3 DNA: TGTGCCAGCAGCCAAATCCGGGACATATATCCAGATACGCAGTATTTT. The encoded protein is CASSQIRDIYPDTQYF.

The V call is TRBV7-8, the J call TRBJ2-1; D might be TRBD1 (6 bases). With 4 bases removed from V and 6 bases from J, the gap between germline ends came to 19 bases. The CDR3 is made up of 16 amino acids. The germline gives CDR1 SGHVS, CDR2 FQNEAQ. CDR3: CASSSSGTPSPNEQFF. CDR3 coding DNA: TGTGCCAGCAGCTCCTCCGGGACACCATCTCCCAATGAGCAGTTCTTC.

V usage is TRBV10-3 and J usage is TRBJ2-7, with 11 bases lining up with TRBD2. From germline, CDR1 is ENHRY and CDR2 SYGVKD. The CDR3 covers 14 residues. V lost 4 bases, J lost 4 bases, and 3 bases stayed unmatched. CDR3 DNA: TGTGCCATCAGTGCCGGGACTAGCGGTTACGAGCAGTACTTC. As protein: CAISAGTSGYEQYF.

A single count supports this clone. The rearrangement joins TRBV9 to TRBJ2-7; no firm D call. There are 14 residues in the CDR3. Trimming removed 2 bases at V and 5 bases at J, with 14 bases between. Germline V gene lookup returns CDR1 SGDLS and CDR2 YYNGEE. This chain's CDR3 is CASSVNSLVHEQYF. The CDR3 DNA follows: TGTGCCAGCAGCGTCAATAGTCTGGTACACGAGCAGTACTTC.

The chain couples TRBV27 to TRBJ1-5; D may be TRBD1 (5 bases). This CDR3 has 14 residues. V lost 6 bases and J lost 5, with 14 bases in between. CDR1 and CDR2 (germline): MNHEY, SMNVEV (reference sequence). CDR3 sequence: CASSKPGWDQPQHF. CDR3 nucleotide sequence: TGTGCCAGCAGCAAACCAGGGTGGGATCAGCCCCAGCATTTT.

J is TRBJ2-3 and V is TRBV7-2, with TRBD2 matching 8 bases. The V gene's germline CDR1 is SGHTA and CDR2 FQGNSA. Losses at the gene ends were 7 bases for V and 3 bases for J; bases not matched to a gene: 15. The CDR3 runs 17 residues. The CDR3, as DNA: TGTGCCAGCATCTCAGCGGGAGTAAGAATGACTACAGATACGCAGTATTTT. Translation gives CASISAGVRMTTDTQYF.

The chain is built from TRBV28 and TRBJ1-5; D is unresolved. This CDR3 has 18 residues. The V gene lost 2 bases and the J gene lost 1 base, with 18 bases spanning the gap. Germline V gene sequence: CDR1 MDHEN, CDR2 SYDVKM. The CDR3 protein is CASSLDGLFGRSNQPQHF. The DNA for the CDR3 is TGTGCCAGCAGTTTAGACGGACTTTTTGGTCGGAGCAATCAGCCCCAGCATTTT. The variable domain in full, with the rest retrieved from reference TRBV28 and TRBJ1-5, is DVKVTQSSRYLVKRTGEKVFLECVQDMDHENMFWYRQDPGLGLRLIYFSYDVKMKEKGDIPEGYSVSREKKERFSLILESASTNQTSMYLCASSLDGLFGRSNQPQHFGDGTRLSIL.

This clone was counted a single time. The J gene is TRBJ1-2, the V gene TRBV6-5, with a tentative D call TRBD1 (6 bases). The germline V gene encodes CDR1 MNHEY and CDR2 SVGAGI. V shed 0 bases and J shed 6 bases, with 11 bases lying between them. The CDR3 consists of 14 residues. CDR3 loop: CASSYSRQGNGYTF. The CDR3, as DNA: TGTGCCAGCAGTTACTCGAGGCAGGGGAATGGCTACACCTTC.

This chain uses TRBV19 with TRBJ2-7, with 9 bases matching TRBD1. The V and J ends lost 4 bases and 4 bases, in that order; junction bases with no gene match: 11. The germline V gene encodes CDR1 LNHDA and CDR2 SQIVND (reference sequence). The CDR3 sequence is 16 residues long. The CDR3 DNA reads TGTGCCAGTAGTACGCCGGGACAGGGATTGGGGTACGAGCAGTACTTC. Amino acid sequence: CASSTPGQGLGYEQYF.